The 28 T cell receptor beta chains below all came from one sample that was sequenced in a study of CD8+ T cells in alopecia areata. RNA extraction and reverse transcription yielded cDNA as sequencing template. Data came from immunoSEQ multiplex PCR; TCRdb stores just in-frame clones and leaves some out. The repertoire holds approximately 220,000 clones, 35% to 40% seen once, with 0.48% in the top ten. Treatment reported: oral pan-JAK inhibitor, 5-10 mg twice daily. The sequenced sample was CD4+ T cells sorted from blood, obtained at week 34, from a patient treated with tofacitinib. These receptors all come from a human donor with alopecia areata.

Only a few counts were recorded for this clone. The chain links TRBV6-5 to TRBJ2-3, with D tentatively TRBD1 or TRBD2 (6 bases each). Deletions cut 0 bases from V and 5 bases from J, with 15 bases between. The germline V gene encodes CDR1 MNHEY and CDR2 SVGAGI. The CDR3 has 16 residues. The CDR3 here is CASSYSRAGEEDTQYF. The CDR3 DNA sequence: TGTGCCAGCAGTTACTCGAGGGCAGGGGAGGAAGATACGCAGTATTTT.

This chain links TRBV5-1 with TRBJ2-1; 8 bases are shared with TRBD1. The CDR3 is made up of 15 amino acids. Germline values: CDR1 SGHRS, CDR2 YFSETQ. V trimming: 2 bases; J trimming: 5 bases; junction bases outside the gene matches: 6. The DNA for the CDR3 is TGCGCCAGCAGCTTCGACAGGGGCCGAAACAATGAGCAGTTCTTC. Translated: CASSFDRGRNNEQFF.

The genes are TRBV5-1 and TRBJ2-1; no clear D gene. The V end was cut by 0 bases, the J end by 3 bases, with 13 bases between. The length of the CDR3 is 16 residues. The V gene's germline CDR1 is SGHRS and CDR2 YFSETQ. In nucleotides, the CDR3 is TGCGCCAGCAGCTTGGCTCAGGCGGCGGACTACAATGAGCAGTTCTTC. Translating it yields CASSLAQAADYNEQFF.

The chain links TRBV18 to TRBJ2-2; TRBD2 matches at 7 bases. V was pared by 4 bases and J by 4 bases, with 6 bases of the junction left unmatched. This CDR3 is built from 15 residues. Germline V gene lookup returns CDR1 KGHSH and CDR2 LQKENI. The DNA for the CDR3 is TGTGCCAGCTCACGTGCCGGGACTACCACCGGGGAGCTGTTTTTT. Amino acid sequence: CASSRAGTTTGELFF.

This clone was detected a few times. The CDR3 DNA reads as TGTGCCAGCAGTTACTCCGGGAGTGACACTGAAGCTTTCTTT. This sequence encodes CASSYSGSDTEAFF. The rearrangement uses TRBV6-6 and TRBJ1-1, with D uncertain. The CDR3 has 14 amino acids. The ends were cut back, 0 bases at V and 3 bases at J, with 8 bases in the middle. Germline CDR1 reads MNHNY; CDR2 reads SVGAGI (reference sequence).

There are a few counts of this clone. The rearrangement uses TRBV1 and TRBJ2-7; the table assigns TRBD1, which was not confirmed against the DNA. TRBV1 has pseudogene status. The CDR3 spans 14 residues. The DNA of the CDR3 is TGCACCAGCAGCCAGGGTCTTAAGACATACGAGCAGTACTTC. It specifies CTSSQGLKTYEQYF.

This sequence joins TRBV5-1 and TRBJ2-1, with D unclear. The germline gives CDR1 SGHRS, CDR2 YFSETQ. Trimming stripped 0 bases from V and 1 base from J, with 8 bases between. The CDR3 has 15 amino acids. Here the CDR3 DNA reads TGCGCCAGCAGCTTGGCCTCCACATCCTACAATGAGCAGTTCTTC. This encodes CASSLASTSYNEQFF.

This rearrangement joins TRBV29-1 to TRBJ2-3; TRBD2 agrees at 9 bases. The CDR3 is made up of 12 amino acids. Trimming at V came to 7 bases and at J to 2 bases, leaving 1 base not matched to a gene. Germline CDR1 reads SQVTM; CDR2 reads ANQGSEA. CDR3 loop: CSGLADTDTQYF. For the CDR3, the DNA is TGCAGCGGACTAGCGGACACAGATACGCAGTATTTT.

The V gene is TRBV9, the J gene TRBJ2-7, with D possibly being TRBD1 (5 bases). The assigned J gene may be wrong: the sequence end matches TRBJ2-5 better. Germline assignment: CDR1 SGDLS and CDR2 YYNGEE. The length of the CDR3 is 13 residues. CDR3 protein: CASSVDQGVTQYF. The CDR3 DNA sequence: TGTGCCAGCAGCGTAGACCAAGGGGTGACCCAGTACTTC.

The J gene is TRBJ1-4, the V gene TRBV27, with unresolved D. V shed 0 bases and J shed 8 bases, with 4 bases lying between them. This CDR3 is 12 amino acids long. Germline V lookup: CDR1 MNHEY, CDR2 SMNVEV (reference sequence). CDR3: CASSLSGEKLFF. CDR3 DNA sequence: TGTGCCAGCAGTTTATCGGGCGAAAAACTGTTTTTT.

V is TRBV6-5 and J is TRBJ1-2; D perhaps matches TRBD1 (5 bases). The germline CDR1 and CDR2 sequences are MNHEY and SVGAGI. Trimming took off 6 bases at V and 1 base at J, with 9 bases between the two ends. CDR3 length: 13 amino acids. Here the CDR3 reads CASSRDGNYGYTF. The CDR3 DNA reads TGTGCCAGCAGCCGGGACGGTAACTATGGCTACACCTTC.

The chain carries TRBV14 and TRBJ1-1; D is ambiguous. Germline assignment: CDR1 SGHDN and CDR2 FVKESK. Trimming took 0 bases from V and 0 from J, leaving 11 bases between them. The CDR3 has 16 residues. Written as DNA, the CDR3 is TGTGCCAGCAGCCAAGATAAAAACAGATTGAACACTGAAGCTTTCTTT. As protein: CASSQDKNRLNTEAFF.

The sample holds a few counts of this clone. The chain recombines TRBV7-9 with TRBJ1-1; no clear D. CDR3 size: 15 residues. The V gene's germline CDR1 is SEHNR and CDR2 FQNEAQ (reference sequence). V lost 4 bases and J 0 bases, leaving 12 bases between the germline ends. CDR3 sequence: CASSSPTLMNTEAFF. CDR3 nucleotide sequence: TGTGCCAGCAGCTCACCAACCTTAATGAACACTGAAGCTTTCTTT. Supplemented by reference TRBV7-9 and TRBJ1-1, the full variable domain reads DTGVSQNPRHKITKRGQNVTFRCDPISEHNRLYWYRQTLGQGPEFLTYFQNEAQLEKSRLLSDRFSAERPKGSFSTLEIQRTEQGDSAMYLCASSSPTLMNTEAFFGQGTRLTVV.

In this sample, this clone turned up a few times. This rearrangement joins TRBV7-9 to TRBJ2-3, with D perhaps matching TRBD2 (6 bases). This CDR3 contains 16 residues. CDR1 is SEHNR, CDR2 FQNEAQ, per germline (reference sequence). V dropped 1 base and J dropped 4 bases, with 15 bases sitting between them. For the CDR3, the DNA is TGTGCCAGCAGCTTAGGTGGAGGGAGAGGCGCAGATACGCAGTATTTT. As protein: CASSLGGGRGADTQYF.

This clone was found a few times. The chain joins TRBV7-9 to TRBJ1-1; D unresolved. The length of the CDR3 is 11 residues. V gave up 5 bases and J gave up 5 bases, with 6 bases separating them. The germline gives CDR1 SEHNR, CDR2 FQNEAQ (reference sequence). The CDR3 spells CASSTLTEAFF. The CDR3 coding sequence is TGTGCCAGCAGCACCCTTACTGAAGCTTTCTTT.

This clone was counted between two and nine times. V usage is TRBV10-2 and J usage is TRBJ1-5; D not certain. The CDR3 is made up of 13 amino acids. Between the trimmed V and J ends, which lost 0 bases and 11 bases, there was a span of 11 bases. The V gene's germline CDR1 is WSHSY and CDR2 SAAADI. The CDR3 region is CASSESPAVAQHF. Here the CDR3 DNA reads TGCGCCAGCAGTGAGTCGCCGGCGGTGGCCCAGCATTTT.

V is TRBV7-9 and J is TRBJ2-5; D is ambiguous. V lost 0 bases, J lost 1 base, and 6 bases lay in between. CDR1 is SEHNR and CDR2 is FQNEAQ in the germline V gene (reference sequence). This CDR3 is 14 amino acids long. CDR3 region: CASSLAGSQETQYF. The CDR3 DNA sequence: TGTGCCAGCAGCTTAGCTGGCAGCCAAGAGACCCAGTACTTC.

This rearrangement joins TRBV5-1 to TRBJ1-1; TRBD1 agrees at 7 bases. Germline V CDR1 and CDR2: SGHRS, YFSETQ. J was trimmed by 1 base and V by 3 bases; bases with no gene match: 3. CDR3 length: 14 residues. The CDR3 DNA reads as TGCGCCAGCAGCTCGGGACAGCAGAACACTGAAGCTTTCTTT. This codes for CASSSGQQNTEAFF. Full variable domain (missing parts from reference TRBV5-1 and TRBJ1-1): KAGVTQTPRYLIKTRGQQVTLSCSPISGHRSVSWYQQTPGQGLQFLFEYFSETQRNKGNFPGRFSGRQFSNSRSEMNVSTLELGDSALYLCASSSGQQNTEAFFGQGTRLTVV.

This chain connects TRBV19 to TRBJ2-6, with TRBD2 matching over 7 bases. V shed 6 bases, J shed 0 bases, and the junction held 14 bases outside the gene matches. The CDR3 contains 19 residues. Germline CDR1 LNHDA, CDR2 SQIVND (reference sequence). The CDR3 reads CASRLGTHWDYSGANVLTF. The CDR3 nucleotides are TGTGCCAGTAGATTAGGGACGCATTGGGACTACTCTGGGGCCAACGTCCTGACTTTC.

This rearrangement joins TRBV25-1 to TRBJ2-3; D possibly uses TRBD1 or TRBD2 (5 bases each). Germline CDR1 and CDR2: MGHDK and SYGVNS. Trimming cost V 4 bases and J 7 bases, with 15 bases left between them. The CDR3 runs 14 residues. The CDR3 sequence is CASSAGPVENTQYF. CDR3 sequence (DNA): TGTGCCAGCAGTGCGGGGCCAGTGGAGAATACGCAGTATTTT.

V gene TRBV29-1 combines with J gene TRBJ1-1; possibly TRBD1 for D (6 bases). The germline V and J ends were trimmed by 3 bases and 3 bases, with 11 bases remaining between them. The CDR3 has 13 amino acids. Germline V CDR1 and CDR2: SQVTM, ANQGSEA. CDR3 loop: CSVEGRGYTEAFF. In nucleotides, the CDR3 is TGCAGCGTTGAGGGCAGGGGCTACACTGAAGCTTTCTTT.

This chain connects TRBV29-1 to TRBJ2-1; D is possibly TRBD2 (6 bases). Germline V gene data show CDR1 as SQVTM and CDR2 as ANQGSEA. V was trimmed by 7 bases and J by 9 bases, leaving 22 bases between them. CDR3 length: 14 amino acids. The CDR3 is CSAPLIRAAGEQFF. Here the CDR3 DNA reads TGCAGCGCACCGTTGATTCGGGCAGCGGGTGAGCAGTTCTTC.

This clone was counted a few times. The rearrangement uses TRBV23-1 and TRBJ1-1, with D possibly matching TRBD1 (5 bases). TRBV23-1 is assigned to the ORF class and has an uncertain function. The CDR3 extends over 18 amino acids. V lost 0 bases, J lost 5 bases, and 22 bases lay in between. This CDR3 reads CASSQSRWDPCTQTEAFF. The CDR3 nucleotides read TGCGCCAGCAGTCAATCACGTTGGGACCCATGTACCCAGACTGAAGCTTTCTTT.

This clone was observed a handful of times. V gene TRBV5-1 combines with J gene TRBJ2-4, with 8 bases identical to TRBD1. The trim removed 5 bases at V and 3 bases at J, leaving 13 bases unmatched. This CDR3 is 17 amino acids long. Germline V gene sequence: CDR1 SGHRS, CDR2 YFSETQ. The CDR3 here is CASRPQQGEAFKNIQYF. The CDR3 DNA reads TGCGCCAGCAGGCCCCAACAGGGGGAGGCTTTCAAAAACATTCAGTACTTC.

V is TRBV5-6 and J is TRBJ2-3; no firm D call. The CDR3 is made up of 14 amino acids. V shed 0 bases and J shed 2 bases, with 7 bases lying between them. Germline V CDR1 and CDR2: SGHDT, YYEEEE. This chain's CDR3 is CASSLGLPTDTQYF. CDR3 DNA sequence: TGTGCCAGCAGCTTGGGGCTCCCCACAGATACGCAGTATTTT.

The genes are TRBV7-9 and TRBJ1-2; D is perhaps TRBD1 (5 bases). V was trimmed by 6 bases and J by 8 bases, leaving 25 bases between them. The CDR3 is 16 amino acids. The germline V gene has CDR1 SEHNR and CDR2 FQNEAQ (reference sequence). The CDR3 is CASRHRAGRRGNGYTF. The CDR3 DNA is TGTGCCAGCAGACACCGGGCCGGGAGGAGGGGAAACGGCTACACCTTC.

This clone was recorded at least ten times. The chain is built from TRBV27 and TRBJ1-5; D perhaps matches TRBD1 (5 bases). CDR1 and CDR2 (germline): MNHEY, SMNVEV (reference sequence). V was cut by 4 bases and J by 8 bases, with 18 bases left in between. The CDR3 is 15 residues long. The CDR3 reads CASSSLGGTREPQHF. CDR3 nucleotides: TGTGCCAGCAGTTCCCTTGGGGGGACGAGGGAGCCCCAGCATTTT.

The V gene is TRBV4-1, the J gene TRBJ2-7; TRBD2 agrees at 8 bases. Germline V gene sequence: CDR1 MGHRA, CDR2 YSYEKL. V was clipped by 1 base and J by 5 bases; unmatched bases: 10. This CDR3 comprises 16 residues. This CDR3 reads CASSQGAGRASHEQYF. The CDR3 nucleotides read TGCGCCAGCAGCCAAGGGGCCGGGAGGGCCTCTCACGAGCAGTACTTC.